The T cell receptor beta chain described here comes from a study of blood T cell repertoires in COVID-19. In the original analysis: Estimation of nucleated cell counts was performed using reference gene primer amplification. Clones were sequenced by immunoSEQ multiplex PCR, and TCRdb holds only the in-frame ones, with some missing. V and J calls and clone size are given by that table; D and trimming were obtained from the DNA. The sample carries fewer than 400,000 clones, around 85% recorded once. This CDR3 contains 13 residues. The V gene lost 3 bases and the J gene lost 3 bases, with 8 bases spanning the gap. The germline gives CDR1 LNHDA, CDR2 SQIVND (reference sequence).

V is TRBV19 and J is TRBJ1-1; D gene ambiguous. The specimen sequenced was peripheral blood. The clonotype was recovered from a woman under 30 with acute or convalescent COVID-19. The CDR3 spells CASSITEDTEAFF. CDR3 nucleotide sequence: TGTGCCAGTAGTATTACGGAGGACACTGAAGCTTTCTTT.